These 6 T cell receptor beta chains came from one sample sequenced in a study of early T cells in non-severe SARS-CoV-2 infection. A single record per CDR3 protein comes from TCRdb applying MiXCR to the 5' RACE reads. The sample includes approximately 98,000 distinct CDR3 sequences, 12% of them seen just once. Sequencing was done on a sample of whole blood. These receptors all come from an adult who was a healthcare worker with PCR-confirmed SARS-CoV-2 infection or an uninfected control (not recorded which).

The V gene is TRBV3-1, the J gene TRBJ1-1; D perhaps matches TRBD1 (5 bases). This CDR3 has 13 residues. Germline V gene lookup returns CDR1 LGHDT and CDR2 YNNKEL (reference sequence). The V end lost 3 bases, the J end lost 9 bases, and 14 bases lay between the germline ends. CDR3 DNA sequence: TGTGCCAGCAGCCAGGGACCGGGGGTTCAAGCTTTCTTT. Translation: CASSQGPGVQAFF.

This clonotype was seen repeatedly, ten times or more. This chain uses TRBV28 with TRBJ1-2, with unresolved D. Germline CDR1 reads MDHEN; CDR2 reads SYDVKM. This CDR3 contains 14 residues. Trimming stripped 5 bases from V and 10 bases from J, with 20 bases between. CDR3 nucleotides: TGTGCCAGCAGTATACCGGACGGCCTCTCTGACTACACCTTC. Its protein is CASSIPDGLSDYTF.

This clonotype was picked up many times. This sequence joins TRBV29-1 and TRBJ1-2; D is unclear. The germline V and J ends were trimmed by 6 bases and 3 bases, with 14 bases remaining between them. The CDR3 totals 13 residues. Germline CDR1 reads SQVTM; CDR2 reads ANQGSEA. The CDR3 is CSVHPDEYYGYTF. The CDR3 DNA sequence: TGCAGCGTCCACCCCGACGAGTACTATGGCTACACCTTC.

This clonotype was counted many times. The J gene is TRBJ2-4, the V gene TRBV11-2; 10 nucleotides agree with TRBD1. The CDR3 covers 14 residues. Germline loops: CDR1 SGHAT, CDR2 FQNNGV. Trimming cost V 5 bases and J 5 bases; bases outside gene matches: 3. DNA for the CDR3: TGTGCCAGCAGCGCCGGGACAGGGGAAAACATTCAGTACTTC. Its protein is CASSAGTGENIQYF.

The chain couples TRBV16 to TRBJ2-7; 7 nucleotides align to TRBD1. Trimming cost V 4 bases and J 3 bases; bases outside gene matches: 3. The CDR3 consists of 13 residues. CDR1 is KGHSY, CDR2 FQNENV, per germline. The CDR3 loop is CASSPGQNYEQYF. CDR3 coding DNA: TGTGCCAGCAGCCCGGGACAGAACTACGAGCAGTACTTC.

The table lists this clonotype with many counts. This rearrangement joins TRBV5-1 to TRBJ2-3; 16 bases are a match to TRBD2. The CDR3 contains 18 residues. The V and J ends lost 0 bases and 3 bases, in that order; junction bases with no gene match: 4. Germline V CDR1 and CDR2: SGHRS, YFSETQ. CDR3 in DNA: TGCGCCAGCAGCTTGGCCGGGACTAGCGGGAGGGCAACAGATACGCAGTATTTT. Its translation: CASSLAGTSGRATDTQYF.